The T cell receptor beta chain described here comes from a study of CD8 T cells in ankylosing spondylitis. V gave up 5 bases and J gave up 5 bases, with 15 bases separating them. CDR3 length equals 13 residues. Germline values: CDR1 DFQATT, CDR2 SNEGSKA (reference sequence). The authors made TCR beta libraries by quantitative 5'-RACE with molecular barcodes. MiXCR, applied by TCRdb to the 5' RACE reads, yields one record per CDR3 protein. The sample gives a few hundred thousand distinct CDR3 sequences, 15% to 20% of which show up once; 7.8% is in the top ten. Study observations and caveats: Disease-linked clones were reportedly significantly enriched in matched ankylosing spondylitis synovial fluid. Eight highly homologous variants formed a TCR beta motif that appeared characteristic of ankylosing spondylitis blood.

This clonotype was seen a few times. Its antigen is unidentified. The TCR sequence derives from a male donor with ankylosing spondylitis or in good health (not recorded which). The sequenced material came from blood, either unsorted or a sorted T cell fraction (not recorded which). J is TRBJ1-1 and V is TRBV20-1, with D maybe TRBD1 (5 bases). The CDR3 DNA follows: TGCAGTGCTGGTTATGGGGGATGGACTGAAGCTTTCTTT. Translating gives CSAGYGGWTEAFF.